This T cell receptor beta chain was captured by sequencing in a study of blood T cell repertoires in COVID-19. About the research overall: Collection of acute and convalescent COVID-19 samples took place in the United States, Italy and Spain.

Per the authors' pipeline: Cell counts per sample came from amplifying reference gene primers. Assay: immunoSEQ multiplex PCR; the TCRdb copy retains only in-frame clones and omits some. D and trimming were read from the DNA, whereas the V and J calls and clone size are those reported in that table. This sample carries hundreds of thousands of clones, approximately 86% of them seen once, and the ten largest clones take 4.5% to 6%. J gave up 4 bases and V 6 bases, and 16 bases lay outside the gene matches. The germline V gene encodes CDR1 MNHNY and CDR2 SVGAGI (reference sequence). CDR3 length equals 17 residues.

The chain combines TRBV6-6 with TRBJ1-2; 8 positions agree with TRBD1. Sample: peripheral blood. The TCR sequence derives from a woman of 80 years or more with active or convalescent COVID-19. CDR3 in DNA: TGTGCCAGCAGCCGAATAATCGGCGGGACAGGACCCTATGGCTACACCTTC. Amino acid sequence: CASSRIIGGTGPYGYTF.